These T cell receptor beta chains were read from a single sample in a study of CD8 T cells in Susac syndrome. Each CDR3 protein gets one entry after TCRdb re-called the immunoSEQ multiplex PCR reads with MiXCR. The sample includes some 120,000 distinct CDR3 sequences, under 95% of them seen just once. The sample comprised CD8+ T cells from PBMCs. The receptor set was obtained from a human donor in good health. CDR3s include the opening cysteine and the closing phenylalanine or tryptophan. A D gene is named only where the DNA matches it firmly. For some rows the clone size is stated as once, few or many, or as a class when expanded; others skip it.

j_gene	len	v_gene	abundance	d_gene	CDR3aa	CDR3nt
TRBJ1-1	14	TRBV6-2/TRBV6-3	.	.	CASSYRVSNTEAFF	TGTGCCAGCAGTTACCGGGTATCGAACACTGAAGCTTTCTTT
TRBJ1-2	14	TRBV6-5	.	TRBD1	CASSLQDRGYGYTF	TGTGCCAGCAGTCTCCAGGACAGGGGCTATGGCTACACCTTC
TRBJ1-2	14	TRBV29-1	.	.	CSVDYTGKDNGYTF	TGCAGCGTTGATTACACAGGGAAGGATAATGGCTACACCTTC
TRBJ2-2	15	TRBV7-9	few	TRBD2	CASSPGLADTGELFF	TGTGCCAGCAGCCCGGGACTAGCGGACACCGGGGAGCTGTTTTTT
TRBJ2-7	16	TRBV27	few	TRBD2	CASSLSQREISYEQYF	TGTGCCAGCAGTTTATCCCAGCGGGAGATCTCCTACGAGCAGTACTTC
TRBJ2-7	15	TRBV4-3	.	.	CASSPGLTKDYEQYF	TGCGCCAGCAGCCCGGGACTCACTAAGGATTACGAGCAGTACTTC
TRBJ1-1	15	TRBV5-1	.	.	CASSLTGRGNTEAFF	TGCGCCAGCAGCTTGACCGGACGGGGGAACACTGAAGCTTTCTTT
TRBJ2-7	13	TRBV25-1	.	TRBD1	CASSPIRGNEQYF	TGTGCCAGCAGTCCGATCAGGGGGAACGAGCAGTACTTC
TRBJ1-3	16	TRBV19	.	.	CASSISILASGNTIYF	TGTGCCAGTAGTATTAGCATCCTGGCCTCTGGAAACACCATATATTTT
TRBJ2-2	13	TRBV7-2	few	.	CASSPRVTGELFF	TGTGCCAGCAGCCCCCGAGTCACCGGGGAGCTGTTTTTT
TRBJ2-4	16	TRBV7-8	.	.	CASSLGTGLAKNIQYF	TGTGCCAGCAGCTTAGGTACAGGCTTAGCCAAAAACATTCAGTACTTC
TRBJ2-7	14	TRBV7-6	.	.	CASSARDRRYEQYF	TGTGCCAGCAGCGCGCGGGACAGACGGTACGAGCAGTACTTC
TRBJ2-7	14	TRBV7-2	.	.	CASSPGLGAYEQYF	TGTGCCAGCAGCCCGGGACTGGGGGCCTACGAGCAGTACTTC
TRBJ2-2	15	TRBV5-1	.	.	CASSYKQGWTGELFF	TGCGCCAGCAGCTACAAACAGGGCTGGACCGGGGAGCTGTTTTTT
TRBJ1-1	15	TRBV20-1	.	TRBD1	CSALDRGQMNTEAFF	TGCAGTGCTCTAGACAGGGGGCAAATGAACACTGAAGCTTTCTTT
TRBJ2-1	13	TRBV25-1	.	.	CASNHWSYNEQFF	TGTGCCAGCAACCACTGGAGTTACAATGAGCAGTTCTTC
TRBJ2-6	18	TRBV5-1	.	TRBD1	CASSFSAGGAGGANVLTF	TGCGCCAGCAGCTTCTCGGCAGGGGGCGCCGGTGGGGCCAACGTCCTGACTTTC
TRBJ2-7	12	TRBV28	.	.	CASSSLFREQYF	TGTGCCAGCAGTTCTCTTTTTCGCGAGCAGTACTTC
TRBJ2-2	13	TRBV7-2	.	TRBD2	CASSLGGSGELFF	TGTGCCAGCAGCTTGGGAGGGTCCGGGGAGCTGTTTTTT
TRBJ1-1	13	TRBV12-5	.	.	CASGLNEGTEAFF	TGTGCTAGTGGTTTAAATGAGGGCACTGAAGCTTTCTTT
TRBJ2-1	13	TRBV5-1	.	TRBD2	CASSQSGGHEQFF	TGCGCCAGCAGCCAGAGCGGGGGCCATGAGCAGTTCTTC
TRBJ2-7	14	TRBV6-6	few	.	CASSYRQLGDEQYF	TGTGCCAGCAGTTACCGACAGCTCGGGGACGAGCAGTACTTC
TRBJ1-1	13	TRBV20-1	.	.	CSASNQLNTEAFF	TGCAGTGCTAGTAATCAATTGAACACTGAAGCTTTCTTT